Sequencing of this T cell receptor (beta chain) was carried out in a study of T cell responses to AZD1222 COVID-19 vaccine. TCRdb keeps only in-frame clones here, not all; method: immunoSEQ multiplex PCR. The sample holds 150,000 or so clones, 90% to 95% seen once. Germline V gene data show CDR1 as LNHDA and CDR2 as SQIVND (reference sequence). This CDR3 comprises 14 residues. The V gene lost 10 bases and the J gene lost 1 base, with 13 bases spanning the gap. Here the sequenced sample was peripheral blood, taken on day 0 of AZD1222 vaccination. The V gene is TRBV19, the J gene TRBJ2-2, with D tentatively TRBD2 (6 bases). The sequence derives from an adult in good health. CDR3 in amino acids: CATRRRENTGELFF. Here the CDR3 DNA reads TGTGCCACCCGCCGGCGGGAGAACACCGGGGAGCTGTTTTTT.